These 14 T cell receptor beta chains originate from one sample sequenced in a study of type 1 regulatory T cells. No cognate antigen is known for these TCRs. TCRdb passed the reads through MiXCR, listing each CDR3 protein once. The repertoire holds around 23,000 distinct CDR3 sequences, over 40% seen once, with roughly 5% in the top ten. Sequencing used cultured T cells, either the whole culture or a sorted T cell fraction (not recorded which). The source is a human donor in good health.

The chain joins TRBV20-1 to TRBJ1-1; 8 bases map to TRBD1. The germline gives CDR1 DFQATT, CDR2 SNEGSKA (reference sequence). The J segment lost 6 bases and the V segment lost 4 bases, leaving 4 bases of the junction unmatched. The length of the CDR3 is 12 residues. The CDR3 region has the DNA TGCAGTGCTACAGGGGGCCCCGCTGAAGCTTTCTTT. Translation: CSATGGPAEAFF.

CDR3 protein: CASSGIRGNNQPQHF. In nucleotides, the CDR3 is TGTGCCAGCAGTGGGATCAGGGGCAACAATCAGCCCCAGCATTTT. This chain connects TRBV2 to TRBJ1-5; TRBD1 might be the D (6 bases). The length of the CDR3 is 15 residues. Trimming took 4 bases from V and 3 from J, leaving 13 bases between them. Germline V gives CDR1 SNHLY, CDR2 FYNNEI.

This clonotype has a count of ten or more. The V gene is TRBV7-2, the J gene TRBJ1-1; D is uncertain. Germline lookup yields CDR1 SGHTA and CDR2 FQGNSA. The CDR3 consists of 14 residues. V lost 4 bases and J lost 1, with 10 bases in between. CDR3 sequence: CASSSFRGNTEAFF. CDR3 DNA: TGTGCCAGCAGCTCCTTCAGAGGGAACACTGAAGCTTTCTTT.

Comments on this clonotype: A much bigger clone sits one base away, suggesting this may be a read error. The chain recombines TRBV7-8 with TRBJ1-1; D remains unclear. Germline V lookup: CDR1 SGHVS, CDR2 FQNEAQ. The CDR3 runs 14 residues. Trimming took 5 bases from V and 4 from J, leaving 14 bases between them. CDR3 sequence (DNA): TGTGCCAGCAGCCAGACCCTTTCGATCACTGAAGCTTTCTTT. Translating it yields CASSQTLSITEAFF.

Here the CDR3 reads CASRDLAGLAAQYF. CDR3 bases: TGTGCCAGCAGAGATCTAGCGGGGTTAGCGGCCCAGTACTTC. The chain has TRBV6-2 or TRBV6-3 and TRBJ2-5; 9 bases are shared with TRBD2. Trimming took 6 bases from V and 9 from J; bases not matched to a gene: 11. Germline values: CDR1 MNHEY, CDR2 SVGEGT. CDR3 length: 14 residues.

The chain recombines TRBV2 with TRBJ2-2; no definite D call. Germline assignment: CDR1 SNHLY and CDR2 FYNNEI. V was trimmed by 2 bases and J by 0 bases, leaving 4 bases between them. The CDR3 totals 14 residues. The CDR3 spells CASSEITNTGELFF. The CDR3 bases are TGTGCCAGCAGTGAAATTACGAACACCGGGGAGCTGTTTTTT.

CDR3: CATREASTNYEQYF. In DNA, the CDR3 is TGCGCCACTCGGGAGGCCAGTACTAACTACGAGCAGTACTTC. The V and J genes are TRBV5-1 and TRBJ2-7; 7 positions agree with TRBD2. The CDR3 extends over 14 amino acids. After removal of 9 bases from V and 3 bases from J, the junction contained 12 bases not matched to a gene. The germline V gene encodes CDR1 SGHRS and CDR2 YFSETQ.

This clonotype was seen many times. The genes are TRBV12-3 or TRBV12-4 and TRBJ2-2, with 7 bases identical to TRBD2. The trim removed 2 bases at V and 6 bases at J, leaving 3 bases unmatched. The CDR3 is 14 residues long. The CDR3 region is CASSLRGEAGELFF. In DNA form, the CDR3 reads TGTGCCAGCAGTTTACGGGGGGAGGCCGGGGAGCTGTTTTTT.

This clonotype was seen a single time. The V and J genes are TRBV10-1 and TRBJ2-7; perhaps TRBD1 as D (6 bases). Germline V gene data show CDR1 as WNHNN and CDR2 as SYGVQD (reference sequence). The ends were cut back, 8 bases at V and 3 bases at J, with 23 bases in the middle. This CDR3 is built from 16 residues. The CDR3 DNA reads TGCGCCAGCGCTCCGGGACACAGTTTTACGGTCTACGAGCAGTACTTC. Its protein product is CASAPGHSFTVYEQYF.

The J gene is TRBJ1-1, the V gene TRBV7-9; weak D call: TRBD1 (6 bases). Between the trimmed V and J ends, which lost 1 base and 2 bases, there was a span of 11 bases. The CDR3 totals 15 residues. The germline gives CDR1 SEHNR, CDR2 FQNEAQ (reference sequence). The CDR3 DNA reads TGTGCCAGCAGCTTAGGAGGACAGCCTAACACTGAAGCTTTCTTT. Its protein product is CASSLGGQPNTEAFF.

To note about this clonotype: At one end the junction does not follow the germline gene, possibly because of a read error. V and J are TRBV4-1 and TRBJ1-6; 8 bases map to TRBD1. The germline CDR1 and CDR2 sequences are MGHRA and YSYEKL. This CDR3 is 15 amino acids long. CDR3 region: CASSQDRVNNSPFHF. The CDR3 DNA follows: TGCGCCAGCAGCCAGGACAGGGTCAATAATTCACCCTTCCACTTT.

The chain links TRBV12-3 or TRBV12-4 to TRBJ1-1, with D possibly being TRBD1 (5 bases). Trimming took 5 bases from V and 1 from J, leaving 8 bases between them. The length of the CDR3 is 13 residues. The CDR3 region is CASSGGGNTEAFF. The CDR3 nucleotides are TGTGCCAGCAGTGGGGGGGGGAACACTGAAGCTTTCTTT.

There are many counts of this clonotype. V is TRBV11-1 and J is TRBJ2-5; D is unresolved. From germline, CDR1 is SGHAT and CDR2 FQDESV (reference sequence). CDR3 size: 15 residues. Trimming cost V 1 base and J 5 bases, with 14 bases left between them. In nucleotides, the CDR3 is TGTGCCAGCAGCTTAGTTTTGACCCCCGGGGAGACCCAGTACTTC. Translation gives CASSLVLTPGETQYF.

This sequence joins TRBV11-2 and TRBJ1-1; tentative D call: TRBD1 (6 bases). This CDR3 has 15 amino acids. Germline-derived CDR1 and CDR2 are SGHAT and FQNNGV. Trimming removed 1 base from V and 1 base from J, with 10 bases in between. In nucleotides, the CDR3 is TGTGCCAGCAGCTTAGTGGGGGGACAGAACACTGAAGCTTTCTTT. This codes for CASSLVGGQNTEAFF.